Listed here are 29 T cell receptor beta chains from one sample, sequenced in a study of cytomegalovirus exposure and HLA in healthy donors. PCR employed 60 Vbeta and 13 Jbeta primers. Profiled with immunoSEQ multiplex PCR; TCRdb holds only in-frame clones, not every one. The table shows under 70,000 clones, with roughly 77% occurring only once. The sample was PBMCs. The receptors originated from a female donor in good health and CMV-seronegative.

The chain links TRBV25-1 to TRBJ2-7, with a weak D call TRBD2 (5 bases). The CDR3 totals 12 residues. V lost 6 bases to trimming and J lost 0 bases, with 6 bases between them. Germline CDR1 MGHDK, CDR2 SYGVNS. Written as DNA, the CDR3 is TGTGCCAGCAGCCGGGACTCCTACGAGCAGTACTTC. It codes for CASSRDSYEQYF.

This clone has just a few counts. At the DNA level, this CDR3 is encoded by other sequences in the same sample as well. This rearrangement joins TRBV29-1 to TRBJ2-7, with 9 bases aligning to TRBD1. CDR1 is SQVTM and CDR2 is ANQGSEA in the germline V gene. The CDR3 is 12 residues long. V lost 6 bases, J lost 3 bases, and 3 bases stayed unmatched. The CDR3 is CSVGDRVYEQYF. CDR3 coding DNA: TGCAGCGTGGGGGACAGGGTCTACGAGCAGTACTTC.

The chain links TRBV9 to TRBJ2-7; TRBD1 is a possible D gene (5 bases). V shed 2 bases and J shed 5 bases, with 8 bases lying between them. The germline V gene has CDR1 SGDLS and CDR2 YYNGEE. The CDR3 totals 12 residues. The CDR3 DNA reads TGTGCCAGCAGCGTCGACAGCCACGAGCAGTACTTC. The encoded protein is CASSVDSHEQYF.

For the CDR3, the DNA is TGTGCCAGCAGGGGACAGGGGACAGCCAATGAGCAGTTCTTC. Its translation is CASRGQGTANEQFF. The J gene is TRBJ2-1, the V gene TRBV9; TRBD1 matches 10 bases. This CDR3 region has 14 residues. V trimming: 5 bases; J trimming: 6 bases; junction bases outside the gene matches: 5. Germline V gene sequence: CDR1 SGDLS, CDR2 YYNGEE.

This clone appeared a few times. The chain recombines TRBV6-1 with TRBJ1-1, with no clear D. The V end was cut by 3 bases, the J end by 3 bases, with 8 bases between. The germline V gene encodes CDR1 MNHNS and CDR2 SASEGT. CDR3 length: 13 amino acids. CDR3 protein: CASSEAEHTEAFF. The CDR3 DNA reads TGTGCCAGCAGTGAGGCAGAACACACTGAAGCTTTCTTT.

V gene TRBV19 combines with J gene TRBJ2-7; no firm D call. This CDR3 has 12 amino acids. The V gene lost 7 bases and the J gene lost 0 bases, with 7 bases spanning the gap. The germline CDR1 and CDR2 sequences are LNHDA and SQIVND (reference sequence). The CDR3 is CASKGVSYEQYF. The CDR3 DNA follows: TGTGCCAGTAAAGGAGTCTCCTACGAGCAGTACTTC.

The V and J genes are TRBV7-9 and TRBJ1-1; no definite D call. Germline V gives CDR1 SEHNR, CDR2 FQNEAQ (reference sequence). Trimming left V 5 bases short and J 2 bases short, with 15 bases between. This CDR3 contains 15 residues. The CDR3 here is CASSPREGVNTEAFF. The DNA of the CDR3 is TGTGCCAGCAGCCCCCGGGAGGGAGTAAACACTGAAGCTTTCTTT.

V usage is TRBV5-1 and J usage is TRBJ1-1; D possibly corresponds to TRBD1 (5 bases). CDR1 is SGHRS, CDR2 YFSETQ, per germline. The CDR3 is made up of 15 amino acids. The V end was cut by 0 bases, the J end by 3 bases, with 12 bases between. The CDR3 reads CASSLVRGVDTEAFF. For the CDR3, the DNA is TGCGCCAGCAGCTTGGTCCGGGGGGTGGACACTGAAGCTTTCTTT. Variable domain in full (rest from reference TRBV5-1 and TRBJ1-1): KAGVTQTPRYLIKTRGQQVTLSCSPISGHRSVSWYQQTPGQGLQFLFEYFSETQRNKGNFPGRFSGRQFSNSRSEMNVSTLELGDSALYLCASSLVRGVDTEAFFGQGTRLTVV.

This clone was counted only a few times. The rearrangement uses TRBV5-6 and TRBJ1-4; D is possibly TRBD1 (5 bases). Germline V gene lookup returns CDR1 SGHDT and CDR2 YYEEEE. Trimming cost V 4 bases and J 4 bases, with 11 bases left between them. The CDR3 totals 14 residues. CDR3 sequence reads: CASSRDFYNEKLFF. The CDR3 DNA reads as TGTGCCAGCAGCCGGGACTTCTATAATGAAAAACTGTTTTTT.

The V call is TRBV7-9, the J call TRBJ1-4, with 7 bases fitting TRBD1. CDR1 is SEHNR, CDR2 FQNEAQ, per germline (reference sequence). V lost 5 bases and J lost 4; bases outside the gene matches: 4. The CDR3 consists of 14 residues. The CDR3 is CASSPGQFNEKLFF. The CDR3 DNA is TGTGCCAGCAGCCCGGGACAGTTTAATGAAAAACTGTTTTTT.

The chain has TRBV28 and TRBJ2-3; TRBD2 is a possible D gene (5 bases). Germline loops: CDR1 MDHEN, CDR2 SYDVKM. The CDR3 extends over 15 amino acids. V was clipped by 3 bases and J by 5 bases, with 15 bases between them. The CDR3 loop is CASSFENRGIDTQYF. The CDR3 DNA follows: TGTGCCAGCAGTTTTGAGAACCGGGGAATAGATACGCAGTATTTT.

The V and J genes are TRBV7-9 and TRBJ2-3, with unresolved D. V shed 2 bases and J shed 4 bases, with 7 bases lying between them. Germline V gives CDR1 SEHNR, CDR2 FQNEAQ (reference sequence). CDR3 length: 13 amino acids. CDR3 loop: CASSLSGADTQYF. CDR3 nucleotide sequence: TGTGCCAGCAGCTTATCAGGTGCAGATACGCAGTATTTT.

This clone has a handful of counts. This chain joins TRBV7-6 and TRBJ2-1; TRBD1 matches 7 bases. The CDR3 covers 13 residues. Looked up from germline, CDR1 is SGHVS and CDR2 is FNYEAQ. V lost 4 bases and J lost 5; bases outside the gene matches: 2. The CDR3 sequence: CASSSQGHNEQFF. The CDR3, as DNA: TGTGCCAGCAGCTCACAGGGGCACAATGAGCAGTTCTTC. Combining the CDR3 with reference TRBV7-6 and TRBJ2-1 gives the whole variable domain GAGVSQSPRYKVTKRGQDVALRCDPISGHVSLYWYRQALGQGPEFLTYFNYEAQQDKSGLPNDRFSAERPEGSISTLTIQRTEQRDSAMYRCASSSQGHNEQFFGPGTRLTVL.

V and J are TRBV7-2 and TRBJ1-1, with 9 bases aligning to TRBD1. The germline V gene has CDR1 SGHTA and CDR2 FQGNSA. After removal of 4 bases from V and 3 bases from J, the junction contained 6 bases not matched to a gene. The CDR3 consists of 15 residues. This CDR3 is CASSSAQGAHTEAFF. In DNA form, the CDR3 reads TGTGCCAGCAGCTCCGCACAGGGGGCGCACACTGAAGCTTTCTTT.

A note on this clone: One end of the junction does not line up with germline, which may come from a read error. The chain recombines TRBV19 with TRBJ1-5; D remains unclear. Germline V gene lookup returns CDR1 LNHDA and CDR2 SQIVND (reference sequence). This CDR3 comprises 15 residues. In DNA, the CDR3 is TGTGCCGGTAGTAGAATGGCGGGAGTGGGTCAGCCCCAGCATTTT. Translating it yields CAGSRMAGVGQPQHF.

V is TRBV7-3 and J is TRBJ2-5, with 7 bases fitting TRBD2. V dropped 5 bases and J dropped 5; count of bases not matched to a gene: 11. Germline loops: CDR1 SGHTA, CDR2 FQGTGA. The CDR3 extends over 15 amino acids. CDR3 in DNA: TGTGCCAGCAGCCTCATAGCGGGTGTGATGGAGACCCAGTACTTC. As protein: CASSLIAGVMETQYF. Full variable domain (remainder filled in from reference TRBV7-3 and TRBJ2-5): GAGVSQTPSNKVTEKGKYVELRCDPISGHTALYWYRQSLGQGPEFLIYFQGTGAADDSGLPNDRFFAVRPEGSVSTLKIQRTERGDSAVYLCASSLIAGVMETQYFGPGTRLLVL.

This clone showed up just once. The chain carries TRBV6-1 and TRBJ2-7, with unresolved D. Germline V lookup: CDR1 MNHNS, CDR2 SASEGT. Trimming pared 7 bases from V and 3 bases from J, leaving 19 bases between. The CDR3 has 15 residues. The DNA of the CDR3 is TGTGCCAGCACCGTCAACTACTTAGGCGACTACGAGCAGTACTTC. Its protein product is CASTVNYLGDYEQYF.

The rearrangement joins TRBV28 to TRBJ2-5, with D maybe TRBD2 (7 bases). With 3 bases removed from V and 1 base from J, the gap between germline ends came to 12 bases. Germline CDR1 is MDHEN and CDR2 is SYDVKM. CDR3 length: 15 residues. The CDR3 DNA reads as TGTGCCAGCAGTTTGGGGGGGCCGATCCAAGAGACCCAGTACTTC. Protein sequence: CASSLGGPIQETQYF.

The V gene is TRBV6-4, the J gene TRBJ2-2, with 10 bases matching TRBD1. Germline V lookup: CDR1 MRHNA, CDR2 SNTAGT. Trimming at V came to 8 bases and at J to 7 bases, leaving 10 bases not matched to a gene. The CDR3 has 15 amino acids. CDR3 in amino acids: CASGPGTGDGGELFF. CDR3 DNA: TGTGCCAGCGGCCCCGGGACAGGGGACGGCGGGGAGCTGTTTTTT.

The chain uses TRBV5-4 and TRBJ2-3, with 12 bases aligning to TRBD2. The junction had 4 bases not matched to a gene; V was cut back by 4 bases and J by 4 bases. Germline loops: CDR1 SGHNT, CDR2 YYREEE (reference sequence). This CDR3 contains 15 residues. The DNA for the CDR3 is TGTGCCAGCAGCAAGACTAGCGGGAGCCCAGATACGCAGTATTTT. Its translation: CASSKTSGSPDTQYF. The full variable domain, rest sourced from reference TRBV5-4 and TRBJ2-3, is ETGVTQSPTHLIKTRGQQVTLRCSSQSGHNTVSWYQQALGQGPQFIFQYYREEENGRGNFPPRFSGLQFPNYSSELNVNALELDDSALYLCASSKTSGSPDTQYFGPGTRLTVL.

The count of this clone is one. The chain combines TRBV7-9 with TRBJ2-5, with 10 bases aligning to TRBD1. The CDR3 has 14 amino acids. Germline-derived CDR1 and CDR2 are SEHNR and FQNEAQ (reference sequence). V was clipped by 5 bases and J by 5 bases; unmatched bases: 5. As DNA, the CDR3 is TGTGCCAGCAGCCGGGACAGGGGCAGCGAGACCCAGTACTTC. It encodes CASSRDRGSETQYF. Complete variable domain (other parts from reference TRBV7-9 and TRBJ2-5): DTGVSQNPRHKITKRGQNVTFRCDPISEHNRLYWYRQTLGQGPEFLTYFQNEAQLEKSRLLSDRFSAERPKGSFSTLEIQRTEQGDSAMYLCASSRDRGSETQYFGPGTRLLVL.

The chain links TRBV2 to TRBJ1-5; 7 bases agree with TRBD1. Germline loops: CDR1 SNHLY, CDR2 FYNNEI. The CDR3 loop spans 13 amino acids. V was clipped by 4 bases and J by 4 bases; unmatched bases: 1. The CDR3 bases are TGTGCCAGCAGTGCGGGACAGAATCAGCCCCAGCATTTT. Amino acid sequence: CASSAGQNQPQHF.

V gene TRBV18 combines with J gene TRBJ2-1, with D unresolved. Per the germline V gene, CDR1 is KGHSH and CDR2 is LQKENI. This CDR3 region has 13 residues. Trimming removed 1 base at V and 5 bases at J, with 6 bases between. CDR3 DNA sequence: TGTGCCAGCTCACCACAGAGAAACAATGAGCAGTTCTTC. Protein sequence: CASSPQRNNEQFF.

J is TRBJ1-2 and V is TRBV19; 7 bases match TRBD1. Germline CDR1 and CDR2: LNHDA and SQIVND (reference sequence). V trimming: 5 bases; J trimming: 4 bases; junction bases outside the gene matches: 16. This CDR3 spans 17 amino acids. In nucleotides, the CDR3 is TGTGCCAGTAGTCGCATCCTGACAGGGCACCGTCGCTATGGCTACACCTTC. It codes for CASSRILTGHRRYGYTF.

CDR3: CASSIKGGDYGYTF. In nucleotides, the CDR3 is TGTGCCAGTAGTATTAAAGGGGGAGACTATGGCTACACCTTC. This sequence joins TRBV19 and TRBJ1-2, with D tentatively TRBD1 (6 bases). Germline V gives CDR1 LNHDA, CDR2 SQIVND (reference sequence). The CDR3 covers 14 residues. V was shortened by 3 bases and J by 3 bases, with 11 bases between the two germline ends.

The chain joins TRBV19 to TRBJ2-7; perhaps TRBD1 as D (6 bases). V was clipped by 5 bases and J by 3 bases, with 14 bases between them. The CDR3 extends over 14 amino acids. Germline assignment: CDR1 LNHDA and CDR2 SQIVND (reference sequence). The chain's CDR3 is CASSEQGRVYEQYF. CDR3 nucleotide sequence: TGTGCCAGTAGTGAGCAGGGGCGCGTCTACGAGCAGTACTTC.

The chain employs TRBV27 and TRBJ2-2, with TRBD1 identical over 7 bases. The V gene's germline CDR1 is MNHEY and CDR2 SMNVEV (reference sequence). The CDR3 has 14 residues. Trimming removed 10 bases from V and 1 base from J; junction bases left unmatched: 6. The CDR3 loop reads CATLDRENTGELFF. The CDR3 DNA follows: TGTGCCACCCTCGACAGGGAGAACACCGGGGAGCTGTTTTTT.

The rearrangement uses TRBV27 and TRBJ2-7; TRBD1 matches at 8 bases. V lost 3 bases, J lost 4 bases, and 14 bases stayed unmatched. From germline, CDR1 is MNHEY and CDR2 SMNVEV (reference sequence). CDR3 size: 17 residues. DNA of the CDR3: TGTGCCAGCAGTTTCAGGGGGCCCGTCGACCTTCATTACGAGCAGTACTTC. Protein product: CASSFRGPVDLHYEQYF.

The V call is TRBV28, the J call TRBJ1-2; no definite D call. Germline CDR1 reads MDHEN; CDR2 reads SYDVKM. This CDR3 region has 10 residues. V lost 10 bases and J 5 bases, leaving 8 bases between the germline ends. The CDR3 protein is CATMLYGYTF. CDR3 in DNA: TGTGCCACCATGTTGTATGGCTACACCTTC.